The rows below give T cell receptor beta chains drawn from one sample of a study of cytotoxic CD8 clonotypes in ibrutinib-treated CLL. Method: immunoSEQ multiplex PCR; TCRdb's copy keeps in-frame clones and lacks some. The data hold some 300,000 clones, with approximately 80% observed a single time. The sequenced sample was PBMCs, obtained before ibrutinib treatment. These receptors were collected from a human donor with chronic lymphocytic leukemia. CDR3s include the opening cysteine and the closing phenylalanine or tryptophan. Each record gives: J gene, V gene, D gene, clone size, CDR3 DNA, CDR3 protein. A D gene is named only where the DNA matches it firmly. Expanded clones are given a class, and other clones once, few, many or no size at all.

j_gene: TRBJ2-3; v_gene: TRBV11-3; d_gene: .; abundance: .; CDR3nt: TGTGCCAGCAGCTTATTCGGCGGGGGCACAGATACGCAGTATTTT; CDR3aa: CASSLFGGGTDTQYF
j_gene: TRBJ2-5; v_gene: TRBV4-3; d_gene: TRBD2; abundance: once; CDR3nt: TGCGCCAGCAGCCAAAGCCCCGGGACTAGAGGGACCCAGTACTTC; CDR3aa: CASSQSPGTRGTQYF
j_gene: TRBJ2-2; v_gene: TRBV27; d_gene: .; abundance: .; CDR3nt: TGTGCCAGCAGTTTATCGGAGGACGGGGAGCTGTTTTTT; CDR3aa: CASSLSEDGELFF
j_gene: TRBJ2-6; v_gene: TRBV10-3; d_gene: .; abundance: once; CDR3nt: TGTGCCATCAGAAGTTCTGGGGCCAACGTCCTGACTTTC; CDR3aa: CAIRSSGANVLTF
j_gene: TRBJ2-1; v_gene: TRBV29-1; d_gene: .; abundance: .; CDR3nt: TGCAGCGTTGAAGTCCCCAATGAGCAGTTCTTC; CDR3aa: CSVEVPNEQFF
j_gene: TRBJ2-3; v_gene: TRBV19; d_gene: TRBD2; abundance: .; CDR3nt: TGTGCCAGTAGCATTAGCGGGATTAGCACAGATACGCAGTATTTT; CDR3aa: CASSISGISTDTQYF
j_gene: TRBJ2-7; v_gene: TRBV7-9; d_gene: .; abundance: .; CDR3nt: TGTGCCAGCAACCTAGGAGGTCCCAACTACGAGCAGTACTTC; CDR3aa: CASNLGGPNYEQYF
j_gene: TRBJ1-1; v_gene: TRBV4-1; d_gene: TRBD1; abundance: .; CDR3nt: TGCGCCAGCAGCCAATTCAGGGGGGGGAACACTGAAGCTTTCTTT; CDR3aa: CASSQFRGGNTEAFF
j_gene: TRBJ2-1; v_gene: TRBV14; d_gene: .; abundance: .; CDR3nt: TGTGCCAGCAGCCACCACGGAGGGCCGGTGGGCGATGAGCAGTTCTTC; CDR3aa: CASSHHGGPVGDEQFF
j_gene: TRBJ2-3; v_gene: TRBV27; d_gene: .; abundance: .; CDR3nt: TGTGCCAGCAGCCTATCCCCTCCGGGACGGGGCACAGATACGCAGTATTTT; CDR3aa: CASSLSPPGRGTDTQYF
j_gene: TRBJ2-5; v_gene: TRBV5-4; d_gene: TRBD2; abundance: once; CDR3nt: TGTGCCAGCACCGGGGCTAGCGGGGGGGAGACCCAGTACTTC; CDR3aa: CASTGASGGETQYF
j_gene: TRBJ2-5; v_gene: TRBV4-3; d_gene: .; abundance: .; CDR3nt: TGCGCCAGCAGTCCTAGCTTACAAGAGACCCAGTACTTC; CDR3aa: CASSPSLQETQYF
j_gene: TRBJ1-3; v_gene: TRBV7-6; d_gene: .; abundance: few; CDR3nt: TGTGCCAGCAGCTTAGTTGGCTCTGGAAACACCATATATTTT; CDR3aa: CASSLVGSGNTIYF
j_gene: TRBJ2-5; v_gene: TRBV28; d_gene: TRBD1; abundance: few; CDR3nt: TGTGCCAGCATAAAACACAGGGGGAACCGGGAGACCCAGTACTTC; CDR3aa: CASIKHRGNRETQYF
j_gene: TRBJ2-5; v_gene: TRBV7-2; d_gene: .; abundance: .; CDR3nt: TGTGCCAGCAGCGCCGACAGCCAAGAGACCCAGTACTTC; CDR3aa: CASSADSQETQYF
j_gene: TRBJ2-1; v_gene: TRBV27; d_gene: TRBD1; abundance: .; CDR3nt: TGTGCCAGCAGTTTTGAAGGGACAGCCGAGCAGTTCTTC; CDR3aa: CASSFEGTAEQFF
j_gene: TRBJ2-5; v_gene: TRBV6-5; d_gene: TRBD2; abundance: .; CDR3nt: TGTGCCAGCGGGTCTAGCGGGAGTATTAAGACCCAGTACTTC; CDR3aa: CASGSSGSIKTQYF
j_gene: TRBJ1-5; v_gene: TRBV7-6; d_gene: .; abundance: .; CDR3nt: TGTGCCAGCAGTCTTACCTTTGGGAGGACAGCCTTTATCTCACTATATCAGCCCCAGCATTTT; CDR3aa: CASSLTFGRTAFISLYQPQHF
j_gene: TRBJ1-6; v_gene: TRBV18; d_gene: TRBD1; abundance: .; CDR3nt: TGTGCCAGCAAAGGGGGCAATTACCTTAATTCACCCCTCCACTTT; CDR3aa: CASKGGNYLNSPLHF
j_gene: TRBJ1-3; v_gene: TRBV28; d_gene: TRBD1; abundance: .; CDR3nt: TGTGCCAGCAGTTCCGCCGGGACAGGGGGCTTTGGAAACACCATATATTTT; CDR3aa: CASSSAGTGGFGNTIYF
j_gene: TRBJ2-7; v_gene: TRBV27; d_gene: .; abundance: .; CDR3nt: TGTGCCAGCAGCCCGATTTGGCCCTACGAGCAGTACTTC; CDR3aa: CASSPIWPYEQYF
j_gene: TRBJ1-2; v_gene: TRBV5-8; d_gene: .; abundance: .; CDR3nt: TGTGCCAGCAGCCGTCGGGATTATCCTGGCTACACCTTC; CDR3aa: CASSRRDYPGYTF
j_gene: TRBJ1-2; v_gene: TRBV19; d_gene: TRBD1; abundance: .; CDR3nt: TGTGCCAGTAGCGACAGGGAGTTTGGCTACACCTTC; CDR3aa: CASSDREFGYTF
j_gene: TRBJ1-2; v_gene: TRBV7-6; d_gene: TRBD1; abundance: .; CDR3nt: TGTGCCAGCAGCTTAGCCGGGACAGGCGATGGCTACACCTTC; CDR3aa: CASSLAGTGDGYTF
j_gene: TRBJ2-3; v_gene: TRBV28; d_gene: TRBD1; abundance: .; CDR3nt: TGTGCCAGCAGTATCGGGACAGGGGGTAGCACAGATACGCAGTATTTT; CDR3aa: CASSIGTGGSTDTQYF
j_gene: TRBJ1-2; v_gene: TRBV7-2; d_gene: .; abundance: .; CDR3nt: TGTGCCAGCAGCCTCCGGGACTCCGGGTCGAAGCTGTATGGCTACACCTTC; CDR3aa: CASSLRDSGSKLYGYTF
j_gene: TRBJ1-2; v_gene: TRBV5-1; d_gene: .; abundance: .; CDR3nt: TGCGCCCGCAGCGGAGGAGGATTTGGTGGCTACACCTTC; CDR3aa: CARSGGGFGGYTF
j_gene: TRBJ2-2; v_gene: TRBV7-3; d_gene: TRBD2; abundance: few; CDR3nt: TGTGCCAGCAGCTCTAGCGGGAGGGTGGACACCGGGGAGCTGTTTTTT; CDR3aa: CASSSSGRVDTGELFF
j_gene: TRBJ2-7; v_gene: TRBV4-3; d_gene: .; abundance: .; CDR3nt: TGCGCCAGCAGTCCTGACGGACGGGACTACGAGCAGTACTTC; CDR3aa: CASSPDGRDYEQYF
j_gene: TRBJ1-5; v_gene: TRBV6-6; d_gene: TRBD1; abundance: .; CDR3nt: TGTGCCAGCAGTTACTACGGGACAGGGGGCGGGACCCAGCATTTT; CDR3aa: CASSYYGTGGGTQHF
j_gene: TRBJ1-4; v_gene: TRBV7-8; d_gene: .; abundance: few; CDR3nt: TGTGCCAGCAGCGTCGGGGATTATGAAAAACTGTTTTTT; CDR3aa: CASSVGDYEKLFF
j_gene: TRBJ1-1; v_gene: TRBV6-5; d_gene: .; abundance: few; CDR3nt: TGTGCCAGCAGATCCACAGGGATGACTGAAGCTTTCTTT; CDR3aa: CASRSTGMTEAFF
j_gene: TRBJ1-1; v_gene: TRBV7-3; d_gene: TRBD1; abundance: .; CDR3nt: TGTGCCAGCAGCTCGCACAGGGGGACTGAAGCTTTCTTT; CDR3aa: CASSSHRGTEAFF
j_gene: TRBJ2-1; v_gene: TRBV6-1; d_gene: .; abundance: .; CDR3nt: TGTGCCAGCAGTGAGCGGCCAACCCCCCCGTATCATGAGCAGTTCTTC; CDR3aa: CASSERPTPPYHEQFF
j_gene: TRBJ1-2; v_gene: TRBV2; d_gene: .; abundance: .; CDR3nt: TGTGCCAGCAGGACGGGAGAGGGACCGTATGGCTACACCTTC; CDR3aa: CASRTGEGPYGYTF
j_gene: TRBJ2-7; v_gene: TRBV28; d_gene: TRBD2; abundance: .; CDR3nt: TGTGCCAGCAGTTCCCTAGCGGAACTGTCCTACGAGCAGTACTTC; CDR3aa: CASSSLAELSYEQYF
j_gene: TRBJ2-5; v_gene: TRBV5-5; d_gene: .; abundance: once; CDR3nt: TGTGCCAGCAGCCTTGGATGGGCGGAGACCCAGTACTTC; CDR3aa: CASSLGWAETQYF
j_gene: TRBJ2-7; v_gene: TRBV6-5; d_gene: .; abundance: .; CDR3nt: TGTGCCAGCAGTTACTCGATTTTTCCACCAACCTACGAGCAGTACTTC; CDR3aa: CASSYSIFPPTYEQYF
j_gene: TRBJ2-1; v_gene: TRBV5-1; d_gene: TRBD2; abundance: few; CDR3nt: TGCGCCAGCAGAAATAGCGGGGCCGAGGGAAATGAGCAGTTCTTC; CDR3aa: CASRNSGAEGNEQFF